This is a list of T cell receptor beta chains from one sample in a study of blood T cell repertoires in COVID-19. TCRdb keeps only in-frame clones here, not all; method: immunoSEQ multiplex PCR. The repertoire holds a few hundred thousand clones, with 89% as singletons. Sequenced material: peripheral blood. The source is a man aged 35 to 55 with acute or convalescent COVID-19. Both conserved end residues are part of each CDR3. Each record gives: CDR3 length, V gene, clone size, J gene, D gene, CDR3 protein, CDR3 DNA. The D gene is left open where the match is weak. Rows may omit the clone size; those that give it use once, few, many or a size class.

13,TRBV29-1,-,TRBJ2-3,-,CSVERPSTDTQYF,TGCAGCGTTGAGAGGCCCTCCACAGATACGCAGTATTTT
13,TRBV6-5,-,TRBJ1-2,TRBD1,CASVQDRGYGYTF,TGTGCCAGCGTCCAAGACAGGGGCTATGGCTACACCTTC
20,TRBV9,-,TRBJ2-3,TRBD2,CASSVAISGGHRFGTDTQYF,TGTGCCAGCAGCGTAGCGATTAGCGGGGGGCACCGTTTCGGCACAGATACGCAGTATTTT
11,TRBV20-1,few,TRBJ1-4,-,CSAVPHEKLFF,TGCAGTGCTGTTCCTCATGAAAAACTGTTTTTT
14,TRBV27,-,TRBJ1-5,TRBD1,CASSRDRGRQPQHF,TGTGCCAGCAGCCGCGACAGGGGGCGTCAGCCCCAGCATTTT
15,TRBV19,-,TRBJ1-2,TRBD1,CASSSSGDSNYGYTF,TGTGCCAGTAGTTCTTCCGGGGACAGTAACTATGGCTACACCTTC
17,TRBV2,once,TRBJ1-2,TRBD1,CASSEVIQGDSWYGYTF,TGTGCCAGCAGTGAAGTGATACAGGGGGATAGTTGGTATGGCTACACCTTC
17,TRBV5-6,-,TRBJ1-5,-,CASSLFETARYNQPQHF,TGTGCCAGCAGCTTGTTTGAGACAGCTCGCTACAATCAGCCCCAGCATTTT
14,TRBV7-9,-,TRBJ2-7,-,CASSKEYSRYEQYF,TGTGCCAGCAGCAAGGAATACAGTAGGTACGAGCAGTACTTC
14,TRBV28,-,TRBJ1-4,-,CASSSDIPNEKLFF,TGTGCCAGCAGTTCAGATATTCCTAATGAAAAACTGTTTTTT
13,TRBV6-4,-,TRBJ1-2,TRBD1,CARWTGTNYGYTF,TGTGCCAGGTGGACAGGGACTAACTATGGCTACACCTTC
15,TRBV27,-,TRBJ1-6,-,CASSLRGQPNSPLHF,TGTGCCAGCAGTTTAAGAGGACAGCCTAATTCACCCCTCCACTTT
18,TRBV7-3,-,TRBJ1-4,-,CASSLIFETAGTNEKLFF,TGTGCCAGCAGCTTAATCTTTGAGACGGCGGGAACTAATGAAAAACTGTTTTTT
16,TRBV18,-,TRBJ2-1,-,CASSPGSSGTYNEQFF,TGTGCCAGCTCACCTGGTTCCTCCGGGACCTACAATGAGCAGTTCTTC
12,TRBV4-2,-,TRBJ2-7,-,CASSQAGPEQYF,TGTGCCAGCAGCCAAGCAGGGCCCGAGCAGTACTTC
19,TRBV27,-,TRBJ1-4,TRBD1,CASSARGDRTLATNEKLFF,TGTGCCAGCAGCGCGCGAGGGGACAGAACTTTGGCAACTAATGAAAAACTGTTTTTT
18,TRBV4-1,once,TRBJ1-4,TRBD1,CASSRTPGQARAGEKLFF,TGCGCCAGCAGCCGAACCCCGGGACAGGCTCGAGCGGGTGAAAAACTGTTTTTT
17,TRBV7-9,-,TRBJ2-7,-,CASSPSGLADSSYEQYF,TGTGCCAGCAGCCCGTCCGGGTTAGCGGATAGCTCCTACGAGCAGTACTTC
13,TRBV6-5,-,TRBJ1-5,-,CASVAGVNQPQHF,TGTGCCAGCGTCGCAGGGGTCAATCAGCCCCAGCATTTT
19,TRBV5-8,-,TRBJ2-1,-,CASSLGKGWTYPVYDEQFF,TGTGCCAGCAGCTTAGGTAAGGGTTGGACTTACCCCGTCTATGATGAGCAGTTCTTC
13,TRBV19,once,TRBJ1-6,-,CASSTGLDSPLHF,TGTGCCAGTAGCACAGGGTTAGATTCACCCCTCCACTTT
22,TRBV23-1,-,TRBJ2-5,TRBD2,CASSQSRDSLTSGGTQISTQYF,TGCGCCAGCAGTCAGTCCCGGGACAGCTTGACTAGCGGGGGTACCCAAATTTCGACCCAGTACTTC
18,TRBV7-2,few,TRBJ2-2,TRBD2,CASSHRLAGDQGTGELFF,TGTGCCAGCAGCCATCGACTAGCGGGGGACCAAGGCACCGGGGAGCTGTTTTTT
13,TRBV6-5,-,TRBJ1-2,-,CASSEPRGYGYTF,TGTGCCAGCAGCGAGCCTAGGGGGTATGGCTACACCTTC
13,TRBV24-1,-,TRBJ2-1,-,CATSEFSGDEQFF,TGTGCCACCAGTGAATTCTCAGGCGATGAGCAGTTCTTC
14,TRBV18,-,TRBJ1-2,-,CASSPPISLAGYTF,TGTGCCAGCTCACCACCGATTTCCCTGGCTGGCTACACCTTC
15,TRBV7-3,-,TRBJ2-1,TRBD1,CASSSGTGANNEQFF,TGTGCCAGCAGCTCCGGGACAGGGGCTAATAATGAGCAGTTCTTC
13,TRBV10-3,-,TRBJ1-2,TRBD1,CAIRQGTGNGYTF,TGTGCCATCAGGCAAGGGACAGGGAACGGCTACACCTTC
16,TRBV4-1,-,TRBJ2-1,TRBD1,CASSQRAGTARFGQFF,TGCGCCAGCAGCCAAAGAGCCGGGACAGCGCGGTTTGGGCAGTTCTTC
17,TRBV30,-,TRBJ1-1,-,CAWSVFGPGEVSTEAFF,TGTGCCTGGAGTGTATTCGGGCCGGGGGAGGTAAGCACTGAAGCTTTCTTT
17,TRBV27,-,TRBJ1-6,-,CASSLTAASSYNSPLHF,TGTGCCAGCAGTTTAACGGCGGCAAGCTCCTATAATTCACCCCTCCACTTT
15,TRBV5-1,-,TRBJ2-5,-,CASSLEPGIEETQYF,TGCGCCAGCAGCTTGGAACCCGGGATCGAGGAGACCCAGTACTTC
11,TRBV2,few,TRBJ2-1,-,CASTILRGQFF,TGTGCCAGCACAATTTTGCGGGGGCAGTTCTTC
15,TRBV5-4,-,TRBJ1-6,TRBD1,CASRQGTGDNSPLHF,TGTGCCAGCAGACAGGGCACAGGGGATAATTCACCCCTCCACTTT
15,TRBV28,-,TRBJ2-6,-,CASSLLGAGANVLTF,TGTGCCAGCAGTTTACTAGGGGCTGGGGCCAACGTCCTGACTTTC
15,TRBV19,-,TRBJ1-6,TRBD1,CASSIGGQGESPLHF,TGTGCCAGTAGTATCGGGGGACAGGGGGAATCACCCCTCCACTTT
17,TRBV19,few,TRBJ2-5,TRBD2,CASSGGLAGREQETQYF,TGTGCCAGTAGTGGAGGACTAGCGGGAAGGGAACAAGAGACCCAGTACTTC
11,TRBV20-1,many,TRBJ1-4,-,CSAGQREKLFF,TGCAGTGCCGGACAACGCGAAAAACTGTTTTTT
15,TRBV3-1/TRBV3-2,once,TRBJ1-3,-,CASSQLRIAGNTIYF,TGTGCCAGCAGCCAACTCAGGATCGCCGGAAACACCATATATTTT
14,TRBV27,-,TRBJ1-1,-,CASTSRRGNTEAFF,TGTGCCAGCACCTCCCGGAGGGGAAACACTGAAGCTTTCTTT
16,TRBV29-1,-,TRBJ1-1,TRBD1,CSVEDWLAGGKTEAFF,TGCAGCGTTGAAGATTGGCTCGCAGGGGGTAAAACTGAAGCTTTCTTT
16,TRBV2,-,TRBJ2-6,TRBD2,CASTGLASSGANVLTF,TGTGCCAGCACGGGACTAGCCAGCTCTGGGGCCAACGTCCTGACTTTC
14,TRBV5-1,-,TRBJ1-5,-,CASSPGQPNQPQHF,TGCGCCAGCAGCCCCGGACAACCTAATCAGCCCCAGCATTTT
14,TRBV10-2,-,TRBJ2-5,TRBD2,CASFSGGLQETQYF,TGCGCCAGCTTTTCGGGAGGCCTCCAAGAGACCCAGTACTTC
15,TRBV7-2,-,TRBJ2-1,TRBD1,CASSKDRGSYNEQFF,TGTGCCAGCAGCAAGGACAGGGGGTCCTACAATGAGCAGTTCTTC